Each of the 32 T cell receptor beta chains below was sequenced from the same sample in a study of cytomegalovirus exposure and HLA in healthy donors (dated by TCRdb to 2017 to 2019). Receptor amplification or capture employed the immunoSEQ multiplex PCR assay. For the multiplex PCR, a mixture combining 60 forward primers for TCR Vbeta segments and 13 reverse primers for TCR Jbeta segments was used. TCRdb carries this immuneACCESS record with in-frame sequences only. Its versions omit some clonotypes, under half of them owing to an unresolved V gene in the studies checked, with the rest unexplained. The sample table lists approximately 140,000 clones, 70% to 85% of them with a count of one. The top ten hold 2.5% to 3% of the sample. Material: PBMCs. All receptors come from a boy aged 2-9 years in good health and CMV-seronegative.

The rearrangement joins TRBV19 to TRBJ2-1; maybe TRBD1 (5 bases). V was shortened by 3 bases and J by 6 bases, with 12 bases between the two germline ends. The CDR3 spans 14 residues. In germline, CDR1 is LNHDA, CDR2 SQIVND (reference sequence). For the CDR3, the DNA is TGTGCCAGTAGTATCGGCAGGGAAATCAATGAGCAGTTCTTC. Translation gives CASSIGREINEQFF.

The chain uses TRBV11-2 and TRBJ2-2; D perhaps matches TRBD2 (6 bases). CDR3 length equals 18 residues. V was shortened by 1 base and J by 5 bases, with 20 bases between the two germline ends. Germline V CDR1 and CDR2: SGHAT, FQNNGV. The CDR3 protein is CASSLGGAVPGETGELFF. CDR3 sequence (DNA): TGTGCCAGCAGCTTAGGAGGGGCGGTCCCGGGGGAAACCGGGGAGCTGTTTTTT.

The chain employs TRBV9 and TRBJ2-7; possibly TRBD2 for D (6 bases). Trimming shortened V by 3 bases and J by 2 bases, and 9 bases separated the two germline ends. The CDR3 runs 13 residues. Germline V gives CDR1 SGDLS, CDR2 YYNGEE. The CDR3 DNA is TGTGCCAGCAGCGCTCGGGGGACCTACGAGCAGTACTTC. Translating it yields CASSARGTYEQYF.

This chain links TRBV5-1 with TRBJ1-1; D call uncertain. Trimming took 3 bases from V and 2 from J, leaving 11 bases between them. The V gene's germline CDR1 is SGHRS and CDR2 YFSETQ. The CDR3 is made up of 14 amino acids. CDR3 residues: CASSSGGGNTEAFF. The CDR3 region has the DNA TGCGCCAGCAGCTCCGGTGGCGGAAACACTGAAGCTTTCTTT.

V gene TRBV6-4 combines with J gene TRBJ2-2; TRBD1 aligns across 7 bases. Trimming at V came to 3 bases and at J to 6 bases, leaving 4 bases not matched to a gene. The CDR3 is 14 amino acids. Germline assignment: CDR1 MRHNA and CDR2 SNTAGT. As DNA, the CDR3 is TGTGCCAGCAGTGAAGCGACAGGGCCCGGGGAGCTGTTTTTT. It encodes CASSEATGPGELFF.

The rearrangement joins TRBV9 to TRBJ2-5, with a tentative D call TRBD2 (7 bases). Germline V gene lookup returns CDR1 SGDLS and CDR2 YYNGEE. Trimming took off 0 bases at V and 2 bases at J, with 11 bases between the two ends. The length of the CDR3 is 15 residues. CDR3 region: CASSVVGGAQETQYF. The DNA for the CDR3 is TGTGCCAGCAGCGTAGTTGGGGGGGCACAAGAGACCCAGTACTTC. The whole variable domain, filled in from reference TRBV9 and TRBJ2-5, reads DSGVTQTPKHLITATGQRVTLRCSPRSGDLSVYWYQQSLDQGLQFLIQYYNGEERAKGNILERFSAQQFPDLHSELNLSSLELGDSALYFCASSVVGGAQETQYFGPGTRLLVL.

V is TRBV6-5 and J is TRBJ1-5; 7 bases fit TRBD1. J was trimmed by 7 bases and V by 5 bases; bases with no gene match: 5. This CDR3 spans 13 amino acids. CDR1 is MNHEY, CDR2 SVGAGI, per germline. CDR3 region: CASSPTGSQPQHF. CDR3 nucleotide sequence: TGTGCCAGCAGTCCGACAGGGTCCCAGCCCCAGCATTTT.

The J gene is TRBJ1-1, the V gene TRBV10-3; 9 nucleotides agree with TRBD1. Germline V gene data show CDR1 as ENHRY and CDR2 as SYGVKD. Trimming cost V 2 bases and J 5 bases; bases outside gene matches: 3. This CDR3 contains 14 residues. The CDR3 here is CAISEDRGWTEAFF. The CDR3 nucleotides are TGTGCCATCAGTGAGGACAGGGGGTGGACTGAAGCTTTCTTT.

The chain couples TRBV27 to TRBJ1-2; D gene uncertain. CDR3 length: 13 residues. Per germline, CDR1 MNHEY and CDR2 SMNVEV (reference sequence). Trimming pared 4 bases from V and 6 bases from J, leaving 12 bases between. The CDR3 reads CASSSRDPHGYTF. Here the CDR3 DNA reads TGTGCCAGCAGTTCCCGGGATCCTCATGGCTACACCTTC.

This chain links TRBV19 with TRBJ2-3; TRBD1 aligns across 9 bases. CDR3 length equals 17 residues. Germline V gives CDR1 LNHDA, CDR2 SQIVND (reference sequence). V trimming: 7 bases; J trimming: 3 bases; junction bases outside the gene matches: 14. The CDR3 sequence: CASNPRTGDRGTDTQYF. The CDR3 DNA follows: TGTGCCAGTAATCCTCGGACAGGGGACCGAGGAACAGATACGCAGTATTTT. Supplemented by reference TRBV19 and TRBJ2-3, the full variable domain reads DGGITQSPKYLFRKEGQNVTLSCEQNLNHDAMYWYRQDPGQGLRLIYYSQIVNDFQKGDIAEGYSVSREKKESFPLTVTSAQKNPTAFYLCASNPRTGDRGTDTQYFGPGTRLTVL.

This chain uses TRBV7-3 with TRBJ2-3; TRBD2 might be the D (7 bases). The CDR3 loop spans 16 amino acids. Germline lookup yields CDR1 SGHTA and CDR2 FQGTGA. V was clipped by 1 base and J by 0 bases, with 11 bases between them. The CDR3 DNA reads TGTGCCAGCAGCTTAAGAGGCGGGGGCAGCACAGATACGCAGTATTTT. Amino acid sequence: CASSLRGGGSTDTQYF.

This chain uses TRBV7-2 with TRBJ1-5; 9 positions agree with TRBD1. The germline CDR1 and CDR2 sequences are SGHTA and FQGNSA. The CDR3 is made up of 14 amino acids. Trimming cost V 5 bases and J 4 bases; bases outside gene matches: 3. The CDR3 coding sequence is TGTGCCAGCAGCCCGACAGGGGGTAATCAGCCCCAGCATTTT. Protein product: CASSPTGGNQPQHF.

About this clone: One junction end does not reproduce the germline sequence, and a read error may be involved. This rearrangement joins TRBV5-4 to TRBJ1-1, with a weak D call TRBD1 (5 bases). CDR3 length: 14 residues. Germline CDR1 SGHNT, CDR2 YYREEE (reference sequence). DNA for the CDR3: TGTGCCAGCAGCTTGATGGGGCCGAACCCTGAAGCTTTCTTT. Translation gives CASSLMGPNPEAFF.

V gene TRBV13 combines with J gene TRBJ2-2; weak D call: TRBD1 (6 bases). The ends were cut back, 3 bases at V and 3 bases at J, with 23 bases in the middle. The CDR3 length is 19 residues. Per the germline V gene, CDR1 is PRHDT and CDR2 is FYEKMQ (reference sequence). CDR3 in DNA: TGTGCCAGCAGCTTTCTCGGGGCAGGGGCCCTGAGGGACACCGGGGAGCTGTTTTTT. Its protein is CASSFLGAGALRDTGELFF. The entire variable domain, with the rest obtained from reference TRBV13 and TRBJ2-2, is as follows: AAGVIQSPRHLIKEKRETATLKCYPIPRHDTVYWYQQGPGQDPQFLISFYEKMQSDKGSIPDRFSAQQFSDYHSELNMSSLELGDSALYFCASSFLGAGALRDTGELFFGEGSRLTVL.

V gene TRBV11-2 combines with J gene TRBJ2-1, with D maybe TRBD1 (6 bases). Looked up from germline, CDR1 is SGHAT and CDR2 is FQNNGV. This CDR3 has 13 residues. The V end was cut by 5 bases, the J end by 5 bases, with 10 bases between. CDR3 sequence (DNA): TGTGCCAGCAGCCAAGGGGACAACAATGAGCAGTTCTTC. Protein sequence: CASSQGDNNEQFF.

The chain couples TRBV2 to TRBJ1-1; tentatively, D is TRBD1 (5 bases). With 6 bases removed from V and 5 bases from J, the gap between germline ends came to 13 bases. There are 13 residues in the CDR3. Looked up from germline, CDR1 is SNHLY and CDR2 is FYNNEI. The CDR3, as DNA: TGTGCCAGCAGAGACGAAGGGGATACTGAAGCTTTCTTT. It translates to CASRDEGDTEAFF.

The chain carries TRBV19 and TRBJ2-1; D gene uncertain. V was trimmed by 4 bases and J by 4 bases, leaving 11 bases between them. CDR3 length: 14 residues. Germline lookup yields CDR1 LNHDA and CDR2 SQIVND (reference sequence). CDR3 in amino acids: CASSTTVTYNEQFF. The CDR3 DNA reads TGTGCCAGTAGTACGACTGTTACTTACAATGAGCAGTTCTTC.

J is TRBJ2-7 and V is TRBV10-3; tentatively, D is TRBD2 (5 bases). The CDR3 loop spans 14 amino acids. The V gene lost 6 bases and the J gene lost 2 bases, with 14 bases spanning the gap. From germline, CDR1 is ENHRY and CDR2 SYGVKD. The CDR3 DNA reads as TGTGCCATCAGCCCATGGGAGCGCCCCTACGAGCAGTACGTC. It codes for CAISPWERPYEQYV.

The DNA for the CDR3 is TGTGCCACCAGCAGCCACAGCCCCCTCGCCGGGGAGCTGTTTTTT. This translates into CATSSHSPLAGELFF. This chain uses TRBV15 with TRBJ2-2; unclear D gene. This CDR3 is built from 15 residues. CDR1 and CDR2 (germline): LNHNV, YYDKDF (reference sequence). Trimming left V 3 bases short and J 6 bases short, with 14 bases between.

The rearrangement uses TRBV6-1 and TRBJ2-2, with D tentatively TRBD2 (6 bases). Trimming cost V 3 bases and J 6 bases, with 14 bases left between them. This CDR3 contains 15 residues. Germline V gene data show CDR1 as MNHNS and CDR2 as SASEGT. In DNA form, the CDR3 reads TGTGCCAGCAGTGAGGGCGGGAATCTGTCCGGGGAGCTGTTTTTT. Amino acid sequence: CASSEGGNLSGELFF.

The gene calls are TRBV6-1 and TRBJ2-7, with 7 nucleotides matching TRBD2. V lost 1 base to trimming and J lost 0 bases; unmatched junction nucleotides: 6. CDR1 is MNHNS and CDR2 is SASEGT in the germline V gene. The CDR3 loop spans 16 amino acids. Written as DNA, the CDR3 is TGTGCCAGCAGTGAAGATCCGGGGACTATCTCCTACGAGCAGTACTTC. Encoded protein: CASSEDPGTISYEQYF.

The genes are TRBV19 and TRBJ1-2, with TRBD1 matching over 8 bases. The CDR3 has 13 amino acids. Germline CDR1 is LNHDA and CDR2 is SQIVND (reference sequence). V was pared by 5 bases and J by 7 bases, with 6 bases of the junction left unmatched. Here the CDR3 reads CASSSRGQSGYTF. Here the CDR3 DNA reads TGTGCCAGTAGTTCCAGGGGGCAAAGTGGCTACACCTTC.

The chain uses TRBV6-4 and TRBJ2-3, with 8 bases that match TRBD2. This CDR3 contains 14 residues. Germline CDR1 MRHNA, CDR2 SNTAGT. The junction had 2 bases not matched to a gene; V was cut back by 5 bases and J by 1 base. The chain's CDR3 is CASSFGGGTDTQYF. CDR3 nucleotide sequence: TGTGCCAGCAGTTTCGGGGGGGGCACAGATACGCAGTATTTT.

In its sample, this clone was seen a few times. The rearrangement uses TRBV30 and TRBJ1-6, with D possibly being TRBD1 (6 bases). The germline CDR1 and CDR2 sequences are GTSNPN and SVGIG (reference sequence). V dropped 5 bases and J dropped 9 bases, with 11 bases sitting between them. The CDR3 has 12 amino acids. As DNA, the CDR3 is TGTGCCTGGTACAGGGACGGTTCACCCCTCCACTTT. Residues: CAWYRDGSPLHF.

Comments on this clone: Different DNA sequences within this sample yield the same CDR3. V gene TRBV10-2 combines with J gene TRBJ1-1, with TRBD1 as a possible D gene (6 bases). This CDR3 comprises 16 residues. The V end lost 2 bases, the J end lost 2 bases, and 15 bases lay between the germline ends. The V gene's germline CDR1 is WSHSY and CDR2 SAAADI. The CDR3 DNA follows: TGCGCCAGCAGTGAGGCCCCGGGACAAAAAAACACTGAAGCTTTCTTT. Translating gives CASSEAPGQKNTEAFF.

The CDR3 DNA follows: TGTGCCAGCAGCGTTGGAGGTTCGGGAAACACTGAAGCTTTCTTT. It yields the protein CASSVGGSGNTEAFF. The rearrangement links TRBV9 to TRBJ1-1; D remains unclear. CDR3 length equals 15 residues. Looked up from germline, CDR1 is SGDLS and CDR2 is YYNGEE. Deletions cut 2 bases from V and 2 bases from J, with 13 bases between.

Details on this clone: The junction differs from germline at one of its ends, possibly a read error. The V gene is TRBV7-7, the J gene TRBJ2-2; TRBD1 matches 11 bases. The CDR3 loop spans 15 amino acids. CDR1 is SSHAT and CDR2 is FNYEAQ in the germline V gene (reference sequence). The CDR3 protein is CASSSGTGGTGELFF. DNA for the CDR3: TGTGCTAGCAGTTCCGGGACAGGGGGAACCGGGGAGCTGTTTTTT.

The chain recombines TRBV7-3 with TRBJ1-2; no firm D call. This CDR3 has 12 residues. With 8 bases removed from V and 0 bases from J, the gap between germline ends came to 7 bases. Germline values: CDR1 SGHTA, CDR2 FQGTGA. The CDR3 here is CASGTANYGYTF. CDR3 DNA: TGTGCCAGCGGTACGGCTAACTATGGCTACACCTTC.

This clone was seen only a few times. The chain has TRBV7-9 and TRBJ1-1; 7 bases fit TRBD1. The CDR3 spans 13 residues. Per the germline V gene, CDR1 is SEHNR and CDR2 is FQNEAQ (reference sequence). V lost 2 bases to trimming and J lost 3 bases; unmatched junction nucleotides: 0. DNA for the CDR3: TGTGCCAGCAGCTTACAGGGGGACACTGAAGCTTTCTTT. Translated, it gives CASSLQGDTEAFF.

The chain couples TRBV29-1 to TRBJ1-2, with 9 bases matching TRBD1. With 0 bases clipped from V and 6 bases from J, the junction kept 5 bases outside the gene matches. CDR1 is SQVTM, CDR2 ANQGSEA, per germline. The CDR3 has 14 residues. The CDR3 region has the DNA TGCAGCGTTGAAGAGACAGGGGGGAGGAATGGCTACACCTTC. Amino acids: CSVEETGGRNGYTF. Complete variable domain (other parts from reference TRBV29-1 and TRBJ1-2): SAVISQKPSRDICQRGTSLTIQCQVDSQVTMMFWYRQQPGQSLTLIATANQGSEATYESGFVIDKFPISRPNLTFSTLTVSNMSPEDSSIYLCSVEETGGRNGYTFGSGTRLTVV.

The chain is built from TRBV7-2 and TRBJ1-3; D ambiguous. The CDR3 sequence is 15 residues long. Germline V gene sequence: CDR1 SGHTA, CDR2 FQGNSA. Trimming removed 0 bases at V and 4 bases at J, with 10 bases between. The CDR3 sequence is CASSLAIELGNTIYF. The CDR3 DNA reads TGTGCCAGCAGCTTAGCGATAGAGTTAGGAAACACCATATATTTT.

The J gene is TRBJ1-1, the V gene TRBV30; D is possibly TRBD1 (5 bases). The CDR3 is 15 amino acids. V lost 4 bases, J lost 3 bases, and 18 bases lay in between. Germline V gene sequence: CDR1 GTSNPN, CDR2 SVGIG (reference sequence). This chain's CDR3 is CAWKYYLAGDTEAFF. The CDR3 DNA sequence: TGTGCCTGGAAATACTACCTGGCGGGGGACACTGAAGCTTTCTTT.